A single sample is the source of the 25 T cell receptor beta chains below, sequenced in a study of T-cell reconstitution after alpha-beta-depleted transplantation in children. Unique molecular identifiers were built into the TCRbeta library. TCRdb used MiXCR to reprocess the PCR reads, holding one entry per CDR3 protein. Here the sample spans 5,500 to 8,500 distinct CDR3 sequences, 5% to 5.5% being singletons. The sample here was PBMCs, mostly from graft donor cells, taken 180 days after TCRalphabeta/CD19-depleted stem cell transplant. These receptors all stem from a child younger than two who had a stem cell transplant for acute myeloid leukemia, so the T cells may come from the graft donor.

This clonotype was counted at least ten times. The CDR3 DNA reads as TGCGCCAGCAGCTTGCCTTTCAAAGTCCTCTCTGGGGCCAACGTCCTGACTTTC. Amino acids: CASSLPFKVLSGANVLTF. The rearrangement joins TRBV5-1 to TRBJ2-6; D remains ambiguous. Per germline, CDR1 SGHRS and CDR2 YFSETQ. CDR3 length: 18 residues. The germline V and J ends were trimmed by 1 base and 0 bases, with 14 bases remaining between them. The full variable domain, with the rest looked up from reference TRBV5-1 and TRBJ2-6, is KAGVTQTPRYLIKTRGQQVTLSCSPISGHRSVSWYQQTPGQGLQFLFEYFSETQRNKGNFPGRFSGRQFSNSRSEMNVSTLELGDSALYLCASSLPFKVLSGANVLTFGAGSRLTVL.

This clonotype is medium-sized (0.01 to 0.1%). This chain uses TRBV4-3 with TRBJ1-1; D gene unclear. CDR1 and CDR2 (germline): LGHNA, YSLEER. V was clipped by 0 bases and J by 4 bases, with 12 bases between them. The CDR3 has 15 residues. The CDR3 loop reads CASSQDVKGITEAFF. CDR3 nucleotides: TGCGCCAGCAGCCAAGATGTAAAGGGAATCACTGAAGCTTTCTTT.

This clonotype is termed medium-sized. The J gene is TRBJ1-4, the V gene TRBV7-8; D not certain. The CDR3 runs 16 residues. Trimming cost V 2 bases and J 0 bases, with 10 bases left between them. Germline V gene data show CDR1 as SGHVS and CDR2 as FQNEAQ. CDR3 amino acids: CASSLSQLATNEKLFF. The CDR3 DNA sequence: TGTGCCAGCAGCTTATCCCAGCTGGCAACTAATGAAAAACTGTTTTTT.

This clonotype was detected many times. CDR3 DNA sequence: TGCGCCAGCAGCTTGGTGGGACCAACTTCGAACACCGGGGAGCTGTTTTTT. It translates to CASSLVGPTSNTGELFF. V gene TRBV5-1 combines with J gene TRBJ2-2; possibly TRBD1 or TRBD2 for D (5 bases each). Trimming stripped 0 bases from V and 0 bases from J, with 12 bases between. The CDR3 is made up of 17 amino acids. CDR1 SGHRS and CDR2 YFSETQ come from the germline V gene.

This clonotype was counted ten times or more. The DNA of the CDR3 is TGTGCCAGCAGCTATCGGGAGACCCAGTACTTC. Amino acid sequence: CASSYRETQYF. The chain combines TRBV5-6 with TRBJ2-5, with D unresolved. The CDR3 runs to 11 residues. The germline V gene has CDR1 SGHDT and CDR2 YYEEEE. Trimming shortened V by 3 bases and J by 5 bases, and 5 bases separated the two germline ends.

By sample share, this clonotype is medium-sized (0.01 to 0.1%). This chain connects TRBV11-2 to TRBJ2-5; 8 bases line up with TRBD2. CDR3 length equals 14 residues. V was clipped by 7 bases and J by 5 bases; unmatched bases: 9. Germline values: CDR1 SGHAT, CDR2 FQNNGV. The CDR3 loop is CASNLPGGGETQYF. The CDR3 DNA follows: TGTGCCAGCAACCTACCCGGGGGGGGCGAGACCCAGTACTTC.

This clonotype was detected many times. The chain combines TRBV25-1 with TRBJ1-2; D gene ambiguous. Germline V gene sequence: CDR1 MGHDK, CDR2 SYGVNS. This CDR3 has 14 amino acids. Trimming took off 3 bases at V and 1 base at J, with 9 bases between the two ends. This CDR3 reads CASSDAPSNYGYTF. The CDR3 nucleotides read TGTGCCAGCAGTGATGCTCCTAGTAACTATGGCTACACCTTC.

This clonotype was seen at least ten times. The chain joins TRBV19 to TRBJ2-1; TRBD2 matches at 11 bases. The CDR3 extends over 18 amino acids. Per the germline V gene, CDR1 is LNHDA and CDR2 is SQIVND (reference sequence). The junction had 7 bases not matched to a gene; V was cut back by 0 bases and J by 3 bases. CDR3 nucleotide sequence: TGTGCCAGTAGTATAGATCCGGGAACTAGCGGGGGCTACAATGAGCAGTTCTTC. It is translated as CASSIDPGTSGGYNEQFF.

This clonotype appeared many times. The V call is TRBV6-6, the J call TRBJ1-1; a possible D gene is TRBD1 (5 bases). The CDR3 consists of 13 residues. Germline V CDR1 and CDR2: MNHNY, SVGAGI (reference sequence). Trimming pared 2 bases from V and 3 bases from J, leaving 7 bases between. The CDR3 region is CASSYARDTEAFF. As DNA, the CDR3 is TGTGCCAGCAGTTACGCCAGGGACACTGAAGCTTTCTTT.

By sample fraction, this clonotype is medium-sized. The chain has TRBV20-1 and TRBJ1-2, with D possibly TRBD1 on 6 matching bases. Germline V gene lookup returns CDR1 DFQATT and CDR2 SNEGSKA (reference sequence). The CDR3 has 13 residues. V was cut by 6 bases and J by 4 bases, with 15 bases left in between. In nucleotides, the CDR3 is TGCAGTGCGCGAGAGGGGGGCATCTATGGCTACACCTTC. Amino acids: CSAREGGIYGYTF.

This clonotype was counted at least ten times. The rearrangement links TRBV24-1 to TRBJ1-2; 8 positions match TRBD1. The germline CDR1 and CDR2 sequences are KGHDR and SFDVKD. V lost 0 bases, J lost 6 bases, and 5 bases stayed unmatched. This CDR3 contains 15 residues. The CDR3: CATSDLGTGEDGYTF. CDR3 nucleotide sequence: TGTGCCACCAGTGATTTGGGGACAGGAGAAGATGGCTACACCTTC.

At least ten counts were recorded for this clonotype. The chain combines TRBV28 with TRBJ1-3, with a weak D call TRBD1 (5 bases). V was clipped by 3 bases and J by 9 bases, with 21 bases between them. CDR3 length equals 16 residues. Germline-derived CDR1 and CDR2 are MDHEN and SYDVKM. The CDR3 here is CASSLGGKGRGGTIYF. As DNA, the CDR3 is TGTGCCAGCAGTTTGGGGGGGAAGGGGCGGGGCGGCACCATATATTTT.

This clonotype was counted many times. The DNA for the CDR3 is TGTGCCAGCAGCCCCCATACAGGGGGAGCAGATACGCAGTATTTT. Encoded protein: CASSPHTGGADTQYF. The chain links TRBV9 to TRBJ2-3; TRBD1 matches 8 bases. V gave up 4 bases and J gave up 4 bases; unmatched junction bases: 8. The CDR3 covers 15 residues. From germline, CDR1 is SGDLS and CDR2 YYNGEE. Together with reference TRBV9 and TRBJ2-3, the CDR3 gives the full variable domain: DSGVTQTPKHLITATGQRVTLRCSPRSGDLSVYWYQQSLDQGLQFLIQYYNGEERAKGNILERFSAQQFPDLHSELNLSSLELGDSALYFCASSPHTGGADTQYFGPGTRLTVL.

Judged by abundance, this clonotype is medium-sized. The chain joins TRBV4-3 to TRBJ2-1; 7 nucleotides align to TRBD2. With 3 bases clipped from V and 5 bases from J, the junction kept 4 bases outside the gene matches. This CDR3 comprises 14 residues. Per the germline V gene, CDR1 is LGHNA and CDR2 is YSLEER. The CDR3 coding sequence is TGCGCCAGCAGCCATCGAGCGGGGCACAATGAGCAGTTCTTC. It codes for CASSHRAGHNEQFF.

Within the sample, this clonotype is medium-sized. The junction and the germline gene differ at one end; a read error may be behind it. CDR3 coding DNA: TGTGCCAGCAATTTAGCGGGCCTAGGAGATACGCAGTATTTT. The encoded protein is CASNLAGLGDTQYF. V and J are TRBV28 and TRBJ2-3, with 7 bases that match TRBD2. This CDR3 is built from 14 residues. CDR1 and CDR2 from the germline V gene are MDHEN and SYDVKM.

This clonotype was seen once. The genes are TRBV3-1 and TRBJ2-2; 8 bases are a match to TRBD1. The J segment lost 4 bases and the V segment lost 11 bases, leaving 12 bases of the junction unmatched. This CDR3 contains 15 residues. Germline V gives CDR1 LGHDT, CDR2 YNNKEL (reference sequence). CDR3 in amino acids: CACCRQGPFTGELFF. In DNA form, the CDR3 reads TGTGCCTGCTGCCGACAGGGGCCTTTCACCGGGGAGCTGTTTTTT.

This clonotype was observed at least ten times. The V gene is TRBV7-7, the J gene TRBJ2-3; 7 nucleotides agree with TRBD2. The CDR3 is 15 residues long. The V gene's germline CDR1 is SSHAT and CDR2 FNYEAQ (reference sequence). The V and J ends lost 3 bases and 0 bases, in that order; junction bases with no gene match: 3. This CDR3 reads CASSFLAASTDTQYF. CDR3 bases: TGTGCCAGCAGCTTTCTAGCGGCGAGCACAGATACGCAGTATTTT.

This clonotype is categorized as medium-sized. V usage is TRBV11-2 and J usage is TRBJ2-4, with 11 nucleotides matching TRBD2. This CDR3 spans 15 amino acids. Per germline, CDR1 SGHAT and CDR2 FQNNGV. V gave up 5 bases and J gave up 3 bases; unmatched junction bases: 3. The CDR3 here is CASSVSGRDKNIQYF. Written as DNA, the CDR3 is TGTGCCAGCAGCGTTAGCGGGAGGGACAAAAACATTCAGTACTTC.

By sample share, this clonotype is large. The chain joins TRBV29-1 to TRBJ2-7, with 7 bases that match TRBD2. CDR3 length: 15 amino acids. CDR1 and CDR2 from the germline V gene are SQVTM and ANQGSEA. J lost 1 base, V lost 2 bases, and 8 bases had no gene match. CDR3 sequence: CSVEKRTRGSYEQYF. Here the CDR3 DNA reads TGCAGCGTTGAAAAGCGGACTAGGGGTTCCTACGAGCAGTACTTC.

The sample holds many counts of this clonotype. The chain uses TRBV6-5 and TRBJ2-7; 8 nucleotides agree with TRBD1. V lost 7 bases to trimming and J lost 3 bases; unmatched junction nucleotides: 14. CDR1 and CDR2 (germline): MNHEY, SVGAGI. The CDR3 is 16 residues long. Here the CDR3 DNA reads TGTGCCAGCACCCAGCGAAGGACAGGGCGTAGCTACGAGCAGTACTTC. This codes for CASTQRRTGRSYEQYF.

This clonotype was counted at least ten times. CDR3 nucleotides: TGTGCCAGCAGCTTGATCTCGTCGACTAGCGAGAAACCCTGGGGGACCCAGTACTTC. Translation gives CASSLISSTSEKPWGTQYF. The chain has TRBV11-1 and TRBJ2-5; TRBD2 matches 8 bases. With 3 bases clipped from V and 7 bases from J, the junction kept 22 bases outside the gene matches. This CDR3 contains 19 residues. CDR1 is SGHAT and CDR2 is FQDESV in the germline V gene (reference sequence).

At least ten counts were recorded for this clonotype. The DNA for the CDR3 is TGTGCCAGCAGCCCCGGGACAGCTGGGAACACTGAAGCTTTCTTT. It encodes CASSPGTAGNTEAFF. The J gene is TRBJ1-1, the V gene TRBV7-9; 7 bases map to TRBD1. The V gene end was trimmed by 5 bases and the J gene end by 1 base; junction bases not matched to a gene: 7. The CDR3 has 15 amino acids. Germline CDR1 SEHNR, CDR2 FQNEAQ (reference sequence).

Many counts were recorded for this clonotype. CDR3: CASSINLRVGDEQYF. The CDR3 DNA is TGTGCCAGTAGTATTAATCTCCGGGTTGGCGACGAGCAGTACTTC. The V gene is TRBV19, the J gene TRBJ2-7; D unclear. Germline CDR1 LNHDA, CDR2 SQIVND (reference sequence). Trimming took 3 bases from V and 5 from J, leaving 17 bases between them. The CDR3 length is 15 residues.

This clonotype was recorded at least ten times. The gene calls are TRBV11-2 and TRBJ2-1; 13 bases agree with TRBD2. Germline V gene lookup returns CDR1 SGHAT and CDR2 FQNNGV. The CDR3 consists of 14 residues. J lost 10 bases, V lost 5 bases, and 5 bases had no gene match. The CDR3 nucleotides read TGTGCCAGCAGCCGACTAGCGGGAGGATACGAGCAGTTCTTC. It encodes CASSRLAGGYEQFF.

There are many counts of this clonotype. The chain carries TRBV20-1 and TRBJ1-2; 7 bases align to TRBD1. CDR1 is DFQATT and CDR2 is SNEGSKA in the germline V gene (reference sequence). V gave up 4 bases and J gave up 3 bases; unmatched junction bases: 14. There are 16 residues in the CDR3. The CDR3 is CSATHLGSQGDYGYTF. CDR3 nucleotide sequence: TGCAGTGCTACCCACCTTGGGAGTCAGGGGGACTATGGCTACACCTTC.